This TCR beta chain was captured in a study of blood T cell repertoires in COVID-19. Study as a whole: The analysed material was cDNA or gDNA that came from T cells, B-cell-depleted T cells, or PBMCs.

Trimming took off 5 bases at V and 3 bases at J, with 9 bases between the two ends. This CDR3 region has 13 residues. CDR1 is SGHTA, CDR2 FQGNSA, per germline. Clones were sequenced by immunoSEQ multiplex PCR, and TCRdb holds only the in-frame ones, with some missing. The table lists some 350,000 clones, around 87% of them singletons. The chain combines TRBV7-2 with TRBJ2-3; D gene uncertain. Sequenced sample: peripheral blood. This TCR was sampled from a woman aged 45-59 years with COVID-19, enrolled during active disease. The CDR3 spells CASSPLLTDTQYF. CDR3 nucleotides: TGTGCCAGCAGCCCATTACTAACAGATACGCAGTATTTT.